Sequencing of this TCR beta chain was carried out in a study of blood T cell repertoires in COVID-19. Study as a whole: Spain, Italy and the United States supplied samples that represented acute and convalescent COVID-19.

Authors' analysis steps: Reference gene primer amplification gave nucleated cell count estimates. The method was immunoSEQ multiplex PCR; TCRdb's version includes in-frame clones alone and lacks a portion of them. V, J and clone size are those of that table, while D and trimming were read from the DNA. The table records about 90,000 clones, 80% to 85% of them present only once. The CDR3 covers 14 residues. CDR1 and CDR2 (germline): WNHNN, SYGVQD (reference sequence). V was clipped by 4 bases and J by 11 bases, with 20 bases between them. This receptor was obtained from a man aged 55 to 70 with acute or convalescent COVID-19. The V gene is TRBV10-1, the J gene TRBJ1-1; no reliable D call. The sequenced sample consisted of peripheral blood. DNA for the CDR3: TGCGCCAGCAGTGTTCAGCGGGCCGGGGATAAGGCTTTCTTT. Encoded protein: CASSVQRAGDKAFF.